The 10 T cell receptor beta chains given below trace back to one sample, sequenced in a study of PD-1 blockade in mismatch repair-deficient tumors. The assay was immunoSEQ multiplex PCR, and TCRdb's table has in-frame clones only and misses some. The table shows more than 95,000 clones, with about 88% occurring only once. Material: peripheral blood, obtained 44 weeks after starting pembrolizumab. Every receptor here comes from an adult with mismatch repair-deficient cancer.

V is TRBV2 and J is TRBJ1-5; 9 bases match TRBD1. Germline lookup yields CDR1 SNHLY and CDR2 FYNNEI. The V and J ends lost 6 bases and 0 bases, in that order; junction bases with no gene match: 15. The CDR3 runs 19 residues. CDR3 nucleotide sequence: TGTGCCAGCAGGGACTGGGGGGGACAGGGTCGAGATAGCAATCAGCCCCAGCATTTT. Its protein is CASRDWGGQGRDSNQPQHF.

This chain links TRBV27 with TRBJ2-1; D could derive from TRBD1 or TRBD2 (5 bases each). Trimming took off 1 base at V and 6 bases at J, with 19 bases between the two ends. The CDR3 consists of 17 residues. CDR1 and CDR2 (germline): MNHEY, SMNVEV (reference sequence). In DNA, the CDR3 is TGTGCCAGCAGTTTATATCCCCTTGGGGGAGCGTTCAATGAGCAGTTCTTC. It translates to CASSLYPLGGAFNEQFF.

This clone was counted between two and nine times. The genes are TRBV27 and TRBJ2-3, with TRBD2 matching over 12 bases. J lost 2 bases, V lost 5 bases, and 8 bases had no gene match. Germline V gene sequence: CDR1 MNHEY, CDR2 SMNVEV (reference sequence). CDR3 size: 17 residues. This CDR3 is CASSPSGLAGYTDTQYF. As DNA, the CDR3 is TGTGCCAGCAGTCCCTCCGGACTAGCGGGATACACAGATACGCAGTATTTT.

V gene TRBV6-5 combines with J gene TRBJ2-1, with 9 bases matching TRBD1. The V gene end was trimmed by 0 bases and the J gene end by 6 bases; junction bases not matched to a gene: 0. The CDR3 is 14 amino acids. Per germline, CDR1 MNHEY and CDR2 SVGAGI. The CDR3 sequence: CASSYSTGGNEQFF. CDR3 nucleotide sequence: TGTGCCAGCAGTTACTCGACAGGGGGCAATGAGCAGTTCTTC.

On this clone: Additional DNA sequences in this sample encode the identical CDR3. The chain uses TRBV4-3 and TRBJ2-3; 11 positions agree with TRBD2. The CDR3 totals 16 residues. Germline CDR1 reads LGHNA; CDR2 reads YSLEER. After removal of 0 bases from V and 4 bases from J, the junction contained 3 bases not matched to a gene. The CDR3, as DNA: TGCGCCAGCAGCCAAGATTTAGCGGGAGGGCCAGATACGCAGTATTTT. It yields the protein CASSQDLAGGPDTQYF.

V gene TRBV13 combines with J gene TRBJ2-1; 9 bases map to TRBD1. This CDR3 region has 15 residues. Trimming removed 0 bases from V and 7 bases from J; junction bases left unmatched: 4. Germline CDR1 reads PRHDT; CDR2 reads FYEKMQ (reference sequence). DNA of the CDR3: TGTGCCAGCAGCTTAGGGTACAGGGGGCAGAATGAGCAGTTCTTC. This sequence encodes CASSLGYRGQNEQFF. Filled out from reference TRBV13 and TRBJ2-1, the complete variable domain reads AAGVIQSPRHLIKEKRETATLKCYPIPRHDTVYWYQQGPGQDPQFLISFYEKMQSDKGSIPDRFSAQQFSDYHSELNMSSLELGDSALYFCASSLGYRGQNEQFFGPGTRLTVL.

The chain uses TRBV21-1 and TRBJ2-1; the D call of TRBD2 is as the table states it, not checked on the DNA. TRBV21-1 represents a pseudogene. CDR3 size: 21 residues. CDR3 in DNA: TGTGCCAGGATACAAATCCTCCTGGGGACTAGCGGGAGCGGGGCATACAATGAGCAGTTCTTC. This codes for CARIQILLGTSGSGAYNEQFF.

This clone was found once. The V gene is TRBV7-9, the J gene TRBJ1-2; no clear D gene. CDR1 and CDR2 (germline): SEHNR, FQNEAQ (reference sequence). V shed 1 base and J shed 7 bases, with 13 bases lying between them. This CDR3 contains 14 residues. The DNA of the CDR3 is TGTGCCAGCAGCTTAGTCCATCCGAATCCTGGCTACACCTTC. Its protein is CASSLVHPNPGYTF.

CDR3 nucleotide sequence: TGTGCCAGCAGCTATCGCTATACCGGGACTAGTTTATCTTTCTTC. Translation: CASSYRYTGTSLSFF. The chain joins TRBV11-3 to TRBJ2-1, with 8 bases fitting TRBD2. CDR3 length equals 15 residues. With 4 bases clipped from V and 16 bases from J, the junction kept 18 bases outside the gene matches. The germline gives CDR1 SGHNT, CDR2 YENEEA.

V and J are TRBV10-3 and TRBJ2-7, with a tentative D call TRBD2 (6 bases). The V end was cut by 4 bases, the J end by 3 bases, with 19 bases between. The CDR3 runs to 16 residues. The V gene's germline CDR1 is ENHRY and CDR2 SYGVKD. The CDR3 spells CAISVVTLWGVYEQYF. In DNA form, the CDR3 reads TGTGCCATCAGTGTTGTTACGTTGTGGGGGGTCTACGAGCAGTACTTC.